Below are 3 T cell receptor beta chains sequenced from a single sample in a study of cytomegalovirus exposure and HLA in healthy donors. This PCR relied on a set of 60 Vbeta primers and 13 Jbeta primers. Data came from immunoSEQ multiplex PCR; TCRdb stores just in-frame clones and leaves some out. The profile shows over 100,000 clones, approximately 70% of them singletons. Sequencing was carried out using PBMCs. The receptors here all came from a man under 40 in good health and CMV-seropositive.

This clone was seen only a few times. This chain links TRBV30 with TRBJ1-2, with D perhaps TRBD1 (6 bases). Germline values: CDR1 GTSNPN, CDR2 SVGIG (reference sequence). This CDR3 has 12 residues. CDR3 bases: TGTGCTGGGGGGGGCAAGGACTATGGCTACACCTTC. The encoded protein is CAGGGKDYGYTF.

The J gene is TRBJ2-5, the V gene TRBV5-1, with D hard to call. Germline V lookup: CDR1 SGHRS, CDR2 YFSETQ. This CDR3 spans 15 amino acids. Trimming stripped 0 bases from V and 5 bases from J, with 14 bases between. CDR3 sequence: CASSLGALFGETQYF. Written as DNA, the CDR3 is TGCGCCAGCAGCTTGGGGGCCTTGTTTGGGGAGACCCAGTACTTC. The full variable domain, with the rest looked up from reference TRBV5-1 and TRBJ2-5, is KAGVTQTPRYLIKTRGQQVTLSCSPISGHRSVSWYQQTPGQGLQFLFEYFSETQRNKGNFPGRFSGRQFSNSRSEMNVSTLELGDSALYLCASSLGALFGETQYFGPGTRLLVL.

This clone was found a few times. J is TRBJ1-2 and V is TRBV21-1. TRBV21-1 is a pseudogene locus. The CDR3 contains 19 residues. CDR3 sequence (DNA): TGTGCCAGCAGCAAAGGAAACGGGACTTCAGTCCAGGCGGGCTATGGCTACACCTTC. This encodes CASSKGNGTSVQAGYGYTF.